One and the same sample provided the 9 T cell receptor beta chains below, sequenced in a study of cytomegalovirus exposure and HLA in healthy donors. In the PCR, 60 Vbeta and 13 Jbeta primers were used. Measured with immunoSEQ multiplex PCR; TCRdb has only the in-frame clones, and not every one. The repertoire holds some 180,000 clones, with about 79% as singletons. The sample taken for sequencing was PBMCs. Receptor source: a man aged 18 to 30 in good health and CMV-seronegative.

This clone was seen a handful of times. The chain carries TRBV19 and TRBJ1-5; 7 positions match TRBD1. The CDR3 spans 14 residues. The ends lost 3 bases at V and 9 bases at J; junction bases unmatched: 8. Germline CDR1 is LNHDA and CDR2 is SQIVND (reference sequence). In DNA form, the CDR3 reads TGTGCCAGTAGTATCCCCGGGACAGCGGGGCCCCAGCATTTT. Protein sequence: CASSIPGTAGPQHF.

This clone was detected a few times. This rearrangement joins TRBV11-2 to TRBJ2-6, with 10 bases fitting TRBD1. The V gene's germline CDR1 is SGHAT and CDR2 FQNNGV. The CDR3 has 18 amino acids. After removal of 1 base from V and 2 bases from J, the junction contained 5 bases not matched to a gene. The CDR3 reads CASSLAGQGIAGANVLTF. CDR3 nucleotides: TGTGCCAGCAGCTTAGCGGGACAGGGGATCGCTGGGGCCAACGTCCTGACTTTC.

J is TRBJ1-6 and V is TRBV6-6; D might be TRBD1 (5 bases). From germline, CDR1 is MNHNY and CDR2 SVGAGI (reference sequence). The V gene lost 4 bases and the J gene lost 5 bases, with 12 bases spanning the gap. This CDR3 spans 15 amino acids. The CDR3 DNA sequence: TGTGCCAGCAGTTTAGGGGTGGCACATAATTCACCCCTCCACTTT. This codes for CASSLGVAHNSPLHF.

The chain carries TRBV30 and TRBJ1-5; 9 bases map to TRBD1. V trimming: 4 bases; J trimming: 2 bases; junction bases outside the gene matches: 6. This CDR3 has 15 residues. The germline V gene encodes CDR1 GTSNPN and CDR2 SVGIG (reference sequence). Written as DNA, the CDR3 is TGTGCCTGGACCCCGGGACAGGGTGGCAATCAGCCCCAGCATTTT. Residues: CAWTPGQGGNQPQHF.

V is TRBV7-9 and J is TRBJ1-6; D gene uncertain. The CDR3 spans 14 residues. The V gene's germline CDR1 is SEHNR and CDR2 FQNEAQ (reference sequence). The ends were cut back, 4 bases at V and 9 bases at J, with 13 bases in the middle. The CDR3 DNA is TGTGCCAGCAGCTCAGAGGCCTGGAGTTCACCCCTCCACTTT. Its translation: CASSSEAWSSPLHF.

In its sample, this clone was seen a few times. The genes are TRBV6-1 and TRBJ1-5; 8 bases align to TRBD1. This CDR3 is 18 amino acids long. V dropped 3 bases and J dropped 0; count of bases not matched to a gene: 10. Germline loops: CDR1 MNHNS, CDR2 SASEGT. The CDR3 DNA sequence: TGTGCCAGCAGTGAGTCCCCAGGGGGCCTGTATAGCAATCAGCCCCAGCATTTT. It specifies CASSESPGGLYSNQPQHF.

This chain's CDR3 is CASSPPGGQGYYEQYF. CDR3 coding DNA: TGTGCCAGCAGTCCCCCCGGGGGACAGGGTTACTACGAGCAGTACTTC. J is TRBJ2-7 and V is TRBV27; 9 nucleotides match TRBD1. The germline V gene has CDR1 MNHEY and CDR2 SMNVEV (reference sequence). The CDR3 is made up of 16 amino acids. With 5 bases clipped from V and 3 bases from J, the junction kept 11 bases outside the gene matches.

This clone was counted between two and nine times. This sequence joins TRBV7-9 and TRBJ1-1; tentative D call: TRBD1 (5 bases). CDR3 length: 14 residues. The germline V and J ends were trimmed by 8 bases and 1 base, with 14 bases remaining between them. Germline V lookup: CDR1 SEHNR, CDR2 FQNEAQ (reference sequence). The CDR3 protein is CASLKGARNTEAFF. CDR3 sequence (DNA): TGTGCCAGCCTTAAAGGGGCTAGGAACACTGAAGCTTTCTTT.

The chain recombines TRBV7-6 with TRBJ2-1, with 7 bases lining up with TRBD2. The V segment lost 1 base and the J segment 4 bases; nucleotides outside the gene matches: 4. CDR1 is SGHVS, CDR2 FNYEAQ, per germline. The CDR3 runs to 15 residues. In DNA form, the CDR3 reads TGTGCCAGCAGCTTAGAGGCTAGCGGATACAATGAGCAGTTCTTC. The encoded protein is CASSLEASGYNEQFF.